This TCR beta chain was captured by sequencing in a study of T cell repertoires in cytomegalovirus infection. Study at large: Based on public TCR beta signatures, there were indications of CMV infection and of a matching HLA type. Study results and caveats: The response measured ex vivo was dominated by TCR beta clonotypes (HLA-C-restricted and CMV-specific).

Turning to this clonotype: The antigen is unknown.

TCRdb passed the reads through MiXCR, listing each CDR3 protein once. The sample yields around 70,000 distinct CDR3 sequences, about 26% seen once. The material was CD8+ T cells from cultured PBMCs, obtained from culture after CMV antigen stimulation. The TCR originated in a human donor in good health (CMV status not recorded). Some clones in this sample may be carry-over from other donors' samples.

The CDR3 reads CASSEEGSRTDTQYF. In DNA, the CDR3 is TGTGCCAGCAGTGAAGAGGGTTCACGCACAGATACGCAGTATTTT. The V call is TRBV6-1, the J call TRBJ2-3; unclear D gene. V was trimmed by 1 base and J by 1 base, leaving 9 bases between them. Germline V CDR1 and CDR2: MNHNS, SASEGT. The CDR3 has 15 amino acids.